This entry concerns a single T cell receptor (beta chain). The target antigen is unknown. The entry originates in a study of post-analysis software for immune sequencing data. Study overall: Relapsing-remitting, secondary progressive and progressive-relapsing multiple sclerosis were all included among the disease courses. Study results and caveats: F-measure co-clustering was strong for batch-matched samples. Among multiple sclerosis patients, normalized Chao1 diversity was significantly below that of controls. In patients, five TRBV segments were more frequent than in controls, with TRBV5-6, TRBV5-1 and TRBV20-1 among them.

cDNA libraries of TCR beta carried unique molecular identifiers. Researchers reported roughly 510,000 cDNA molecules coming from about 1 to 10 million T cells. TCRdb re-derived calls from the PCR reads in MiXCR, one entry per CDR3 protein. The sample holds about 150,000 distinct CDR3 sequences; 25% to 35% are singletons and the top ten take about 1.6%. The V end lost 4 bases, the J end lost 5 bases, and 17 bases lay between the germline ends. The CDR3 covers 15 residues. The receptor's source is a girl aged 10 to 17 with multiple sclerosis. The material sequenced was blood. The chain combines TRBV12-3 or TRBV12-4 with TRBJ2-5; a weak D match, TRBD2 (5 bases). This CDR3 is CASSSLSGGLETQYF. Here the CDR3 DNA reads TGTGCCAGCAGTTCACTAAGCGGAGGATTGGAGACCCAGTACTTC.